This T cell receptor beta chain was identified during a study of OX40 agonist ivuxolimab in advanced cancers. V was shortened by 8 bases and J by 2 bases, with 12 bases between the two germline ends. The germline gives CDR1 LGHNA, CDR2 YNFKEQ. There are 14 residues in the CDR3. Measured with immunoSEQ multiplex PCR; TCRdb has only the in-frame clones, and not every one. The sample records about 74,000 clones, approximately 81% being singletons. The chain has TRBV4-2 and TRBJ2-2; D may match TRBD1 or TRBD2 (5 bases each). The source material was CD4+ or CD8+ T cells sorted from blood, sampled in a trial of the OX40 agonist ivuxolimab. This TCR came from an adult with an advanced solid tumor such as melanoma, head and neck, liver or kidney cancer. The CDR3 DNA is TGTGCCAGCGGCCCGGGACGCAACACCGGGGAGCTGTTTTTT. Its protein is CASGPGRNTGELFF.